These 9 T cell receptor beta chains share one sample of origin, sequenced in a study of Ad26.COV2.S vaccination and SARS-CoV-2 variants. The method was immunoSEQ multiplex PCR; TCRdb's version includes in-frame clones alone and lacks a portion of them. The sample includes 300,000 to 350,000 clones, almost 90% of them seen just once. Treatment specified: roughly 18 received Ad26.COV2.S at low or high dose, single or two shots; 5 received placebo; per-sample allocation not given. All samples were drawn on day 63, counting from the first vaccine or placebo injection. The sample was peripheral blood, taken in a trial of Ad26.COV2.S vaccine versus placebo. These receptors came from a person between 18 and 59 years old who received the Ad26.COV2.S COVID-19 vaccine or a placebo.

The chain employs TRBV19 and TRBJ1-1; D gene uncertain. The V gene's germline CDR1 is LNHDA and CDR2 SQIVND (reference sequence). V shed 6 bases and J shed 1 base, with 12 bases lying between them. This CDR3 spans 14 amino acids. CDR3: CASRRVWENTEAFF. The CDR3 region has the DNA TGTGCCAGTAGAAGGGTTTGGGAGAACACTGAAGCTTTCTTT.

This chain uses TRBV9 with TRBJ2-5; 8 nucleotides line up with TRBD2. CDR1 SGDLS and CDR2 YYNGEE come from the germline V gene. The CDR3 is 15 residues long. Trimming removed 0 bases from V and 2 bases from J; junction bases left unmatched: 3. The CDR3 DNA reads TGTGCCAGCAGCGTAGTTAGCGGGGTACAAGAGACCCAGTACTTC. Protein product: CASSVVSGVQETQYF.

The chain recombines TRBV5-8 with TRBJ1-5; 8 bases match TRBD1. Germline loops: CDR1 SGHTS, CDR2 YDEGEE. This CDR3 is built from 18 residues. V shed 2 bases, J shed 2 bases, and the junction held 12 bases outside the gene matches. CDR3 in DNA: TGTGCCAGCAGCTTCGGTCAGGGGGCTTTTATGGGCAATCAGCCCCAGCATTTT. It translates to CASSFGQGAFMGNQPQHF.

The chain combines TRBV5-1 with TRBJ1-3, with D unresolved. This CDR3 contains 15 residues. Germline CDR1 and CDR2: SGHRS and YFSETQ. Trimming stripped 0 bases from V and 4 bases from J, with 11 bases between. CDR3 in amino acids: CASSLDPTSGNTIYF. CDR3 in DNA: TGCGCCAGCAGCTTGGACCCGACATCGGGAAACACCATATATTTT.

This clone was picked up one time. The CDR3 region is CASSEGGSEAFF. CDR3 DNA sequence: TGTGCCAGCAGCGAAGGCGGGAGTGAAGCTTTCTTT. The rearrangement links TRBV3-1 (or the pseudogene TRBV3-2) to TRBJ1-1; D is unresolved. The V gene lost 5 bases and the J gene lost 7 bases, with 11 bases spanning the gap. Germline CDR1 and CDR2: LGHDT and YNNKEL (reference sequence). The CDR3 consists of 12 residues.

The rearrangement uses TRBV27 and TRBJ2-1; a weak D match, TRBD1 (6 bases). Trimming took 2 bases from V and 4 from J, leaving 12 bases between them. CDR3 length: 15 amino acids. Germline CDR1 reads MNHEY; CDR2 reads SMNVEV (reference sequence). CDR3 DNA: TGTGCCAGCAGTTTAGGGGTAGACAGGTACAATGAGCAGTTCTTC. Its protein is CASSLGVDRYNEQFF.

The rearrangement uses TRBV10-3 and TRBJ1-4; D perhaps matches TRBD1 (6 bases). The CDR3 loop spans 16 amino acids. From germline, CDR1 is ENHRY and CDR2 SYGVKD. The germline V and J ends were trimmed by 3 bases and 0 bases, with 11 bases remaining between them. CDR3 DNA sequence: TGTGCCATCAGTGATTCCGCAGGGGCAACTAATGAAAAACTGTTTTTT. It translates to CAISDSAGATNEKLFF.

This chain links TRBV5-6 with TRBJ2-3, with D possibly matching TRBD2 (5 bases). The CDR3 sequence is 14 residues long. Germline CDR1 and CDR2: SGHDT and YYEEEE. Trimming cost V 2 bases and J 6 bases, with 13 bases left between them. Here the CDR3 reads CASSFESSRDTQYF. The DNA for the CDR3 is TGTGCCAGCAGCTTTGAATCTAGCCGGGATACGCAGTATTTT.

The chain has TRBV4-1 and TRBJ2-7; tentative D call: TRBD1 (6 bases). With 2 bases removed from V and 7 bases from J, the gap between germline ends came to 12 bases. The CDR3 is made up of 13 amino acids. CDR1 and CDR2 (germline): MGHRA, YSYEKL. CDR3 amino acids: CASSQTQGGEQYF. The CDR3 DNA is TGCGCCAGCAGCCAAACACAGGGCGGGGAGCAGTACTTC.